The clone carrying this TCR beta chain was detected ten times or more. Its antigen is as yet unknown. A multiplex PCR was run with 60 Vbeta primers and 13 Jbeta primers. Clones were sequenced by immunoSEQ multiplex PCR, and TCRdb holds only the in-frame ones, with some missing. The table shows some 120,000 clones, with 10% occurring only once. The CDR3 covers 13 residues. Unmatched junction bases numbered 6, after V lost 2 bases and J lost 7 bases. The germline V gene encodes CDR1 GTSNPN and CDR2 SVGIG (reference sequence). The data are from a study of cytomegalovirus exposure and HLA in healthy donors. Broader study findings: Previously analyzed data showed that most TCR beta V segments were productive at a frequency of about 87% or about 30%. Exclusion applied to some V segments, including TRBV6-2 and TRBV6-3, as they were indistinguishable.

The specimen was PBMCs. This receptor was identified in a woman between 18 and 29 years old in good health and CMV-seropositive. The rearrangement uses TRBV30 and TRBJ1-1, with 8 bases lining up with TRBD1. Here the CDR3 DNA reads TGTGCCTGGAGTACAGGGGGATGGGGTGAAGCTTTCTTT. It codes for CAWSTGGWGEAFF.